A selection of T cell receptor beta chains follows, all from one sample in a study of blood T cells in healthy people across ages. TCRdb reprocessed the 5' RACE reads via MiXCR and lists one record per CDR3 protein. Among approximately 2,000,000 distinct CDR3 sequences, about 39% were seen once, and the ten largest hold more than 20%. The sequenced sample consisted of blood. These TCRs come from a human donor in good health. Both conserved end residues are trimmed from each CDR3.

J | V | CDR3
TRBJ2-1 | TRBV5-1 | ASRVTSGGNEQF
TRBJ2-3 | TRBV9 | ASSTSFSVDTQY
TRBJ2-3 | TRBV18 | ASSPLGQGGDTQY
- | TRBV20-1 | SARVPGEGNSPLH
TRBJ2-5 | TRBV11-2 | ASSPGTKVQETQY
TRBJ2-5 | TRBV28 | ASSPKIALAGGWETQY
- | TRBV7-2 | AGSLRRATYEQY
TRBJ2-7 | TRBV4-3 | ASSQARTESTEQY
TRBJ2-1 | TRBV4-1 | ASSQDRRQDNEQF
TRBJ2-7 | TRBV27 | ASKLDFSSYEQY
TRBJ1-6 | TRBV2 | ANSSSTGGDSPLH
TRBJ2-1 | TRBV5-5 | ASSSSGNRFGNEQF
TRBJ1-4 | TRBV29-1 | SGYRGGGEKLF
TRBJ1-1 | TRBV6-2/TRBV6-3 | ASSTPDRMNTEAF
TRBJ2-5 | TRBV5-1 | ASSPTGDLREQY
TRBJ1-5 | TRBV12-3/TRBV12-4 | ASSPTGQVLH
TRBJ1-5 | TRBV20-1 | SARDGGQGYSNQPQH
TRBJ1-1 | TRBV4-1 | ASSQVGPGPRVTEAF
TRBJ1-3 | TRBV9 | ASSANQNTIY
TRBJ2-7 | TRBV12-3/TRBV12-4 | ASSSSQYGIKGQY
TRBJ2-1 | TRBV7-9 | ASSLPETASGYEQF
TRBJ2-5 | TRBV7-9 | ASTRRGQETQY
TRBJ1-5 | TRBV19 | ASSPLQEQPQH
TRBJ2-1 | TRBV7-9 | ASSLVTPGEQF
TRBJ2-1 | TRBV7-2 | ASSPGGGQGSFRNEQF
TRBJ1-2 | TRBV6-2/TRBV6-3 | ASRYDSTYGYT
TRBJ1-5 | TRBV2 | ASSEGMGPQH
TRBJ1-1 | TRBV20-1 | SARDPRWALNTEAF
TRBJ1-2 | TRBV24-1 | ATSDPGQRDYGYT
TRBJ2-1 | TRBV9 | ASSESGGAFFEQF
TRBJ1-4 | TRBV9 | ASSARQGGEKLC
- | TRBV6-2/TRBV6-3 | ASSYGAVGYEQY
TRBJ2-1 | TRBV29-1 | SYVQGSGETQF
TRBJ2-4 | TRBV2 | ASRGVDRGLWEQY
TRBJ2-7 | TRBV5-1 | ASSYGGDKGAHEQY
TRBJ2-1 | TRBV28 | ASSYSPTSGDSYNEQF
TRBJ1-2 | TRBV20-1 | SARARDSNYGYT
TRBJ1-2 | TRBV7-2 | ASSSPGQEPSYGYT
TRBJ1-5 | TRBV6-2/TRBV6-3 | ASTSYKSNQPQH
TRBJ2-5 | TRBV29-1 | SVDWASGGAYETQY
TRBJ2-2 | TRBV4-2 | ASSRRQGEDTGELF
TRBJ2-1 | TRBV4-3 | ASSRLSVGQGVHNEQF
TRBJ1-1 | TRBV10-3 | AISPDRTTEAF
TRBJ2-2 | TRBV29-1 | SVVGRVNTGELF
TRBJ2-3 | TRBV3-1 | ASSLSAGYSDTQY
TRBJ1-2 | TRBV15 | ATSKPGTAIDYGYT